These 21 T cell receptor beta chains share one sample of origin, sequenced in a study of post-analysis software for immune sequencing data. Study-level points and caveats: Patients used about 5 TRBV segments, including TRBV5-6, TRBV5-1 and TRBV20-1, more often than controls.

These TCRs are of unknown antigen specificity. Sequencing libraries made from TCR beta cDNA carried unique molecular identifiers. TCRdb fed the PCR reads into MiXCR, producing one record per CDR3 protein. The sample records a few hundred thousand distinct CDR3 sequences, roughly 34% being singletons. Input material: blood. These receptor sequences come from a girl between 2 and 17 years old with multiple sclerosis.

This chain joins TRBV7-9 and TRBJ2-3, with D possibly TRBD1 on 5 matching bases. V lost 5 bases to trimming and J lost 0 bases, with 12 bases between them. The CDR3 runs 15 residues. Germline V CDR1 and CDR2: SEHNR, FQNEAQ (reference sequence). The CDR3 region has the DNA TGTGCCAGCAGCACAAGACAGTCTAGCACAGATACGCAGTATTTT. Translating it yields CASSTRQSSTDTQYF.

This clonotype has a handful of counts. The chain links TRBV25-1 to TRBJ2-7; 11 bases are shared with TRBD1. CDR1 is MGHDK, CDR2 SYGVNS, per germline. V lost 6 bases and J lost 4; bases outside the gene matches: 8. There are 15 residues in the CDR3. The CDR3 DNA follows: TGTGCCAGCAGGGGGACAGGGGGGATCTCGTACGAGCAGTACTTC. It translates to CASRGTGGISYEQYF.

This clonotype was observed a few times. This may arise from a read error, as a much more abundant clone is one base away. J is TRBJ1-2 and V is TRBV7-9; perhaps TRBD1 as D (5 bases). CDR3 size: 15 residues. V lost 3 bases and J 1 base, leaving 12 bases between the germline ends. CDR1 is SEHNR, CDR2 FQNEAQ, per germline (reference sequence). The CDR3 reads CASSLADTFNYGYTF. The DNA of the CDR3 is TGTGCCAGCAGCTTGGCGGACACCTTTAACTATGGCTACACCTTC.

This clonotype was counted between two and nine times. This chain links TRBV5-6 with TRBJ2-5, with D perhaps assigned TRBD1 or TRBD2 (6 bases each). V lost 1 base to trimming and J lost 11 bases, with 15 bases between them. The CDR3 consists of 13 residues. CDR1 is SGHDT, CDR2 YYEEEE, per germline. The CDR3 region has the DNA TGTGCCAGCAGCTTGTACGGGGGCAATGAGCAGTACTTC. Amino acids: CASSLYGGNEQYF. Full variable domain (missing parts from reference TRBV5-6 and TRBJ2-5): DAGVTQSPTHLIKTRGQQVTLRCSPKSGHDTVSWYQQALGQGPQFIFQYYEEEERQRGNFPDRFSGHQFPNYSSELNVNALLLGDSALYLCASSLYGGNEQYFGPGTRLLVL.

V usage is TRBV5-1 and J usage is TRBJ2-5, with TRBD1 matching over 7 bases. The CDR3 loop spans 15 amino acids. Germline values: CDR1 SGHRS, CDR2 YFSETQ. Unmatched junction bases numbered 7, after V lost 4 bases and J lost 1 base. As DNA, the CDR3 is TGCGCCAGCAGCAGACAGGGAACAGCCCAAGAGACCCAGTACTTC. Translated: CASSRQGTAQETQYF. Full variable domain (rest looked up from reference TRBV5-1 and TRBJ2-5): KAGVTQTPRYLIKTRGQQVTLSCSPISGHRSVSWYQQTPGQGLQFLFEYFSETQRNKGNFPGRFSGRQFSNSRSEMNVSTLELGDSALYLCASSRQGTAQETQYFGPGTRLLVL.

V is TRBV15 and J is TRBJ2-5, with 10 nucleotides matching TRBD1. There are 16 residues in the CDR3. CDR1 and CDR2 (germline): LNHNV, YYDKDF (reference sequence). With 1 base clipped from V and 0 bases from J, the junction kept 2 bases outside the gene matches. CDR3 DNA: TGTGCCACCAGCAGAGGGGGACAGGGGTACCAAGAGACCCAGTACTTC. This sequence encodes CATSRGGQGYQETQYF.

This clonotype was seen only a few times. The V and J genes are TRBV5-1 and TRBJ2-3, with TRBD2 matching 8 bases. The CDR3 is 15 residues long. The V gene's germline CDR1 is SGHRS and CDR2 YFSETQ. Trimming removed 4 bases from V and 2 bases from J; junction bases left unmatched: 6. CDR3 bases: TGCGCCAGCAGCACGGGACTAGGGGACACAGATACGCAGTATTTT. Protein product: CASSTGLGDTDTQYF.

The chain employs TRBV20-1 and TRBJ2-7; 10 bases map to TRBD2. The CDR3 extends over 15 amino acids. The V gene end was trimmed by 0 bases and the J gene end by 7 bases; junction bases not matched to a gene: 9. Germline-derived CDR1 and CDR2 are DFQATT and SNEGSKA (reference sequence). As DNA, the CDR3 is TGCAGTGCTAGAGAGGCACGACTAGCGGGCCGTGAGCAGTACTTC. It is translated as CSAREARLAGREQYF.

This clonotype was seen a few times. The chain combines TRBV5-5 with TRBJ1-2; D is undetermined. The CDR3 loop spans 13 amino acids. Per germline, CDR1 SGHKS and CDR2 YYEKEE (reference sequence). The V end was cut by 0 bases, the J end by 8 bases, with 11 bases between. Here the CDR3 reads CASSLGWADGYTF. DNA of the CDR3: TGTGCCAGCAGCTTGGGATGGGCGGACGGCTACACCTTC.

This chain links TRBV20-1 with TRBJ2-7; D is possibly TRBD1 (6 bases). The CDR3 sequence is 13 residues long. Germline V gene sequence: CDR1 DFQATT, CDR2 SNEGSKA (reference sequence). Between the trimmed V and J ends, which lost 3 bases and 3 bases, there was a span of 12 bases. The CDR3, as DNA: TGCAGTGCTAGGGACAGCCTAGTCTACGAGCAGTACTTC. Its translation is CSARDSLVYEQYF.

A few counts support this clonotype. The chain uses TRBV9 and TRBJ2-5; 13 nucleotides agree with TRBD2. The CDR3 spans 16 residues. The V and J ends lost 1 base and 5 bases, in that order; junction bases with no gene match: 5. Germline V gene data show CDR1 as SGDLS and CDR2 as YYNGEE. The CDR3 nucleotides are TGTGCCAGCAGCGTAAAGGGACTAGCGGGGTGGGAGACCCAGTACTTC. Residues: CASSVKGLAGWETQYF.

The sample holds a few counts of this clonotype. The chain uses TRBV5-5 and TRBJ2-7; D possibly matches TRBD1 or TRBD2 (6 bases each). CDR3 length equals 14 residues. The V and J ends lost 4 bases and 5 bases respectively, with 16 bases between them. The V gene's germline CDR1 is SGHKS and CDR2 YYEKEE (reference sequence). The CDR3: CASSRGAGMDEQYF. CDR3 nucleotides: TGTGCCAGCAGCAGGGGGGCAGGGATGGACGAGCAGTACTTC.

The chain joins TRBV9 to TRBJ2-1; tentative D call: TRBD2 (6 bases). V was clipped by 10 bases and J by 4 bases, with 15 bases between them. The CDR3 sequence is 13 residues long. Germline loops: CDR1 SGDLS, CDR2 YYNGEE. The CDR3, as DNA: TGTGCCGGCACCCCGGGACTTTACAATGAGCAGTTCTTC. Its protein product is CAGTPGLYNEQFF.

V gene TRBV5-1 combines with J gene TRBJ1-1; weak D call: TRBD1 (5 bases). Trimming cost V 4 bases and J 0 bases, with 22 bases left between them. The CDR3 is 18 amino acids. Germline CDR1 SGHRS, CDR2 YFSETQ. CDR3 protein: CASSRQGVTTRVNTEAFF. In nucleotides, the CDR3 is TGCGCCAGCAGCAGACAAGGGGTTACGACGAGGGTGAACACTGAAGCTTTCTTT.

The chain has TRBV5-1 and TRBJ2-5, with D hard to call. The better agreement between TRBJ2-7 and the DNA end casts doubt on the J call. CDR1 SGHRS and CDR2 YFSETQ come from the germline V gene. CDR3 length equals 13 residues. CDR3: CASSLASGGEQYF. The CDR3 DNA is TGCGCCAGCAGCTTGGCCTCGGGTGGCGAGCAGTACTTC.

Ten or more counts support this clonotype. The chain recombines TRBV7-3 with TRBJ2-7, with 7 bases matching TRBD1. The V segment lost 5 bases and the J segment 6 bases; nucleotides outside the gene matches: 7. Germline CDR1 and CDR2: SGHTA and FQGTGA. The CDR3 length is 13 residues. The CDR3 DNA follows: TGTGCCAGCAGCCCGACAGGGTTCGGCGAGCAGTACTTC. It is translated as CASSPTGFGEQYF.

The chain is built from TRBV5-1 and TRBJ2-3; no clear D gene. This CDR3 spans 15 amino acids. V was shortened by 4 bases and J by 3 bases, with 15 bases between the two germline ends. Germline CDR1 reads SGHRS; CDR2 reads YFSETQ. The CDR3 DNA sequence: TGCGCCAGCAGCGTAGACTCTCCTGGTACAGATACGCAGTATTTT. Its protein product is CASSVDSPGTDTQYF.

In nucleotides, the CDR3 is TGTGCCAGCAGCCGGTTTCGACAGGGTGAAACAGATACGCAGTATTTT. It translates to CASSRFRQGETDTQYF. V and J are TRBV7-3 and TRBJ2-3; 7 bases agree with TRBD1. J lost 3 bases, V lost 5 bases, and 11 bases had no gene match. The germline V gene encodes CDR1 SGHTA and CDR2 FQGTGA. This CDR3 comprises 16 residues.

J is TRBJ1-1 and V is TRBV27; no firm D call. The CDR3 is made up of 15 amino acids. Deletions cut 6 bases from V and 1 base from J, with 15 bases between. The V gene's germline CDR1 is MNHEY and CDR2 SMNVEV (reference sequence). CDR3: CASSLDLTGNTEAFF. The CDR3 coding sequence is TGTGCCAGCAGCTTAGATTTGACGGGGAACACTGAAGCTTTCTTT.

This clonotype was seen more than once but under ten times. V is TRBV20-1 and J is TRBJ2-1; no clear D gene. The V end lost 3 bases, the J end lost 4 bases, and 10 bases lay between the germline ends. Germline V gene lookup returns CDR1 DFQATT and CDR2 SNEGSKA (reference sequence). This CDR3 spans 13 amino acids. Written as DNA, the CDR3 is TGCAGTGCTAGGAATAGCAATTACAATGAGCAGTTCTTC. Translation gives CSARNSNYNEQFF.

To note about this clonotype: Germline is not matched at one junction end, which may reflect a read error. The chain carries TRBV20-1 and TRBJ1-2; perhaps TRBD1 as D (6 bases). The CDR3 is made up of 15 amino acids. Germline lookup yields CDR1 DFQATT and CDR2 SNEGSKA (reference sequence). The CDR3 DNA sequence: TGCAATGCTAGAGATTTCACGACAGGCCGTTCGGGCTACACCTTC. As protein: CNARDFTTGRSGYTF.